This T cell receptor beta chain stems from a study of radiotherapy plus CTLA-4 blockade in lung cancer. Sequenced by immunoSEQ multiplex PCR; TCRdb stores in-frame clones only, minus some. In the table there are tens of thousands of clones, approximately 80% of which are singletons. V shed 3 bases and J 7 bases; nucleotides not matched to a gene: 3. The CDR3 totals 14 residues. CDR1 and CDR2 (germline): SGDLS, YYNGEE. The chain has TRBV9 and TRBJ2-2, with 10 nucleotides matching TRBD2. The TCR sequence derives from a human donor with non-small cell lung cancer who had a complete response to radiotherapy plus ipilimumab. Sample: peripheral blood, taken from a patient treated with radiotherapy plus ipilimumab. CDR3: CASSAGTSDGELFF. The CDR3 DNA reads as TGTGCCAGCAGCGCCGGGACTAGCGACGGGGAGCTGTTTTTT.